These 21 T cell receptor beta chains were sequenced from one sample in a study of tumor and adjacent non-tumor tissue in lung cancer. No cell sorting was done before RNA was extracted from the tissue. The library came from three nested PCR rounds adapted from ARM-PCR protocols. In TCRdb, the multiplex PCR reads were re-called with MiXCR into one record per CDR3 protein. The data hold approximately 120,000 distinct CDR3 sequences, with 75% observed a single time. Sequencing was done on a sample of lung tumor tissue. All receptors come from a woman in her sixties with non-small cell lung cancer.

Note on this clonotype: Possible read error: a much larger clone is one base away. The chain is built from TRBV19 and TRBJ1-1; the D gene is possibly TRBD1 (5 bases). CDR1 and CDR2 from the germline V gene are LNHDA and SQIVND (reference sequence). Trimming removed 7 bases from V and 3 bases from J, with 21 bases in between. This CDR3 is 16 amino acids long. CDR3 residues: CASNITGSYLHTEAFF. DNA for the CDR3: TGTGCCAGTAATATTACAGGTAGTTATTTGCACACTGAAGCTTTCTTT.

The chain employs TRBV20-1 and TRBJ2-1, with D unresolved. Germline-derived CDR1 and CDR2 are DFQATT and SNEGSKA (reference sequence). V lost 6 bases and J 9 bases, leaving 21 bases between the germline ends. The CDR3 consists of 14 residues. The CDR3 DNA is TGCAGTGCACCCCCGGTCGGAGTAGTTGGTGAGCAGTTCTTC. It yields the protein CSAPPVGVVGEQFF.

This rearrangement joins TRBV20-1 to TRBJ2-7; D remains ambiguous. Germline CDR1 reads DFQATT; CDR2 reads SNEGSKA (reference sequence). The CDR3 extends over 13 amino acids. Trimming removed 3 bases from V and 6 bases from J, with 15 bases in between. The CDR3 loop is CSARYPGYSEQYF. Written as DNA, the CDR3 is TGCAGTGCTAGGTATCCGGGCTATAGCGAGCAGTACTTC.

A remark on this clonotype: A much larger clone differs from this one at a single base, so this may be a read error. The chain joins TRBV29-1 to TRBJ2-5; 9 nucleotides line up with TRBD1. Germline loops: CDR1 SQVTM, CDR2 ANQGSEA. The CDR3 length is 15 residues. With 2 bases clipped from V and 7 bases from J, the junction kept 11 bases outside the gene matches. The CDR3 DNA reads TGCAGCGTTGAACGGGAACAGGGGGCTGGAGGGACCCAGTACTTC. Translating it yields CSVEREQGAGGTQYF.

This clonotype came up once. A single base separates this from a much larger clone, so it may be a read error. This chain uses TRBV20-1 with TRBJ2-3, with 13 bases fitting TRBD2. Germline V gives CDR1 DFQATT, CDR2 SNEGSKA (reference sequence). The CDR3 spans 19 residues. The V and J ends lost 7 bases and 0 bases, in that order; junction bases with no gene match: 16. CDR3 in amino acids: CSDRALGGLAGPSTDTQYF. As DNA, the CDR3 is TGCAGTGATAGGGCACTGGGGGGACTAGCGGGGCCTAGCACAGATACGCAGTATTTT.

This clonotype came up once. The J gene is TRBJ2-2, the V gene TRBV6-2 or TRBV6-3; 8 bases are shared with TRBD1. CDR1 and CDR2 (germline): MNHEY, SVGEGT. Unmatched junction bases numbered 9, after V lost 10 bases and J lost 2 bases. This CDR3 spans 15 amino acids. This CDR3 is CATNSQGANTGELFF. The CDR3 DNA reads TGTGCCACCAATTCCCAGGGGGCTAACACCGGGGAGCTGTTTTTT.

With respect to this clonotype: A read error is likely, as this CDR3 ends without the conserved phenylalanine or tryptophan. This chain joins TRBV10-3 and TRBJ1-5; D ambiguous. Germline V gene data show CDR1 as ENHRY and CDR2 as SYGVKD. Trimming took off 4 bases at V and 13 bases at J, with 20 bases between the two ends. The CDR3 has 14 residues. CDR3 sequence (DNA): TGTGCCATCAGTGTAAGTCCCGCTGATCCGCCACAGCATTTG. It codes for CAISVSPADPPQHL.

Turning to this clonotype: Compared with germline, one end of the junction differs, possibly owing to a read error. V and J are TRBV6-1 and TRBJ1-1; D ambiguous. The CDR3 has 15 amino acids. Germline-derived CDR1 and CDR2 are MNHNS and SASEGT. CDR3 in DNA: TGTGCCAGTAGGTCGGGGAGCCAGAGGAGCACTGAAGCTCTCTTT. Its translation is CASRSGSQRSTEALF.

Concerning this clonotype itself: This may stem from a read error, because a much larger clone lies one nucleotide away. The chain carries TRBV6-1 and TRBJ2-4; D is perhaps TRBD2 (5 bases). The CDR3 covers 17 residues. Germline V gene data show CDR1 as MNHNS and CDR2 as SASEGT. CDR3 in amino acids: CGSSEPRTLLAKNIQYF. The DNA of the CDR3 is TGTGGCAGCAGTGAACCTCGGACTCTACTAGCCAAAAACATTCAGTACTTC.

Remarks on this clonotype: This CDR3 is missing its conserved last phenylalanine or tryptophan, likely due to a read error. It is unclear where the CDR3 begins or ends on the DNA, so no DNA is shown, and the CDR3 is as TCRdb lists it. The rearrangement uses TRBV29-1 and TRBJ2-1. Germline CDR1 and CDR2: SQVTM and ANQGSEA. The CDR3 spans 9 residues, counting both ends. CDR3 region: CSVGNVQFL.

The chain links TRBV20-1 to TRBJ2-1, with D tentatively TRBD1 or TRBD2 (6 bases each). The CDR3 is made up of 14 amino acids. Germline values: CDR1 DFQATT, CDR2 SNEGSKA (reference sequence). In nucleotides, the CDR3 is TGCAATACTGCCGGTAGGGGGGCGTACAATGAGCAGTTCTTC. Translating gives CNTAGRGAYNEQFF.

Points on this clonotype: A read error may explain this, as a much larger clone is one base away. This chain joins TRBV4-2 and TRBJ2-1; D remains unclear. CDR1 LGHNA and CDR2 YNFKEQ come from the germline V gene. There are 18 residues in the CDR3. Trimming took off 1 base at V and 0 bases at J, with 16 bases between the two ends. The CDR3 DNA sequence: TGTGCCAGCAGCCAAGTTCTCTCATCCGGTATCTCCTACAATGAGCAGTTCTTC. Its protein is CASSQVLSSGISYNEQFF.

On this clonotype itself: Because the CDR3 is missing its conserved closing phenylalanine or tryptophan, this is likely a read error. The DNA is left out, because the CDR3 cannot be placed on it with certainty; the CDR3 is given as TCRdb lists it. The V call is TRBV20-1, the J call TRBJ1-1. Per germline, CDR1 DFQATT and CDR2 SNEGSKA (reference sequence). The CDR3 region is 15 residues in length, termini included. The CDR3 protein is CSALLTAGNRNSAFL.

This clonotype was seen only once. The chain couples TRBV10-3 to TRBJ2-3; no clear D gene. CDR1 and CDR2 (germline): ENHRY, SYGVKD. V gave up 11 bases and J gave up 2 bases, with 8 bases separating them. The CDR3 is 11 residues long. CDR3 DNA sequence: TGTGCCGCGAGACTCACAGATACGCAGTATTTT. Translation gives CAARLTDTQYF.

The chain carries TRBV20-1 and TRBJ2-3; tentatively, D is TRBD2 (5 bases). The V gene's germline CDR1 is DFQATT and CDR2 SNEGSKA (reference sequence). CDR3 size: 16 residues. V was trimmed by 0 bases and J by 6 bases, leaving 19 bases between them. CDR3 DNA: TGCAGTGCTAGAGACACAGCTAGCAGGAGATGGGATACGCAGTATTTT. Translating it yields CSARDTASRRWDTQYF.

On this clonotype itself: This CDR3 fails to terminate in the conserved phenylalanine or tryptophan, so it likely reflects a read error. The gene calls are TRBV29-1 and TRBJ1-5; 9 nucleotides match TRBD1. Germline V gene lookup returns CDR1 SQVTM and CDR2 ANQGSEA. This CDR3 is built from 15 residues. CDR3 amino acids: CSVSQGATGNQPQHL. The DNA for the CDR3 is TGCAGCGTTTCACAGGGGGCGACGGGCAATCAACCCCAGCATCTT.

This clonotype has more than one count but fewer than ten. The gene calls are TRBV28 and TRBJ1-6; D is ambiguous. The CDR3 is 15 residues long. The germline V and J ends were trimmed by 2 bases and 0 bases, with 5 bases remaining between them. Per the germline V gene, CDR1 is MDHEN and CDR2 is SYDVKM. CDR3 residues: CASSLKASYNSPLHF. CDR3 DNA sequence: TGTGCCAGCAGTTTAAAGGCCTCCTATAATTCACCCCTCCACTTT.

In its sample, this clonotype was seen many times. The J gene is TRBJ2-7, the V gene TRBV20-1; 11 nucleotides match TRBD1. The V gene's germline CDR1 is DFQATT and CDR2 SNEGSKA (reference sequence). The CDR3 covers 12 residues. The CDR3 DNA reads as TGCAGCGGACAGGGGGCGGGTTACGAGCAGTACTTC. Protein product: CSGQGAGYEQYF.

About this clonotype itself: This CDR3 is missing its conserved last phenylalanine or tryptophan, likely due to a read error. This chain's CDR3 is CASSIGGQPQHS. The CDR3 nucleotides are TGTGCCAGTAGTATAGGGGGTCAGCCCCAGCATTCT. The V call is TRBV19, the J call TRBJ1-5; D remains unclear. The ends were cut back, 1 base at V and 6 bases at J, with 4 bases in the middle. Per the germline V gene, CDR1 is LNHDA and CDR2 is SQIVND (reference sequence). The CDR3 is made up of 12 amino acids.

This clonotype was detected ten times or more. The rearrangement uses TRBV13 and TRBJ2-7, with D unresolved. Trimming took off 0 bases at V and 2 bases at J, with 11 bases between the two ends. The germline V gene has CDR1 PRHDT and CDR2 FYEKMQ (reference sequence). The CDR3 totals 15 residues. CDR3 DNA: TGTGCCAGCAGCTTAGGAGTGGAGATTACCTACGAGCAGTACTTC. Protein product: CASSLGVEITYEQYF.

This clonotype was detected once. A read error is possible here, since a much larger clone lies one base away. The chain joins TRBV6-5 to TRBJ2-5, with 8 positions matching TRBD2. The CDR3 covers 15 residues. The J segment lost 7 bases and the V segment lost 6 bases, leaving 13 bases of the junction unmatched. From germline, CDR1 is MNHEY and CDR2 SVGAGI. This CDR3 reads CASRGPAGVWGTQYF. The CDR3 region has the DNA TGTGCCAGCAGAGGACCAGCGGGGGTGTGGGGGACCCAGTACTTC.